This T cell receptor (beta chain) was captured by sequencing in a study of CD8 T cells in ankylosing spondylitis (dated 2017 in TCRdb). In terms of the full investigation: To find TCR variants linked to disease, the study profiled T cell receptor beta repertoires in ankylosing spondylitis patients and healthy donors. The full study cohort was made up of about 24 ankylosing spondylitis patients and about a hundred healthy donors. Peripheral blood samples were taken, and synovial fluid was additionally collected from ankylosing spondylitis patients. Overall results and qualifications from the work: In peripheral blood, the disease-linked clones were found at relatively low frequencies and had a CD8+ phenotype. Some motif variants had previously been reported in the synovial fluid and blood of reactive arthritis patients, which suggests shared mechanisms of disease initiation. Blood from ankylosing spondylitis patients appeared to be characterized by a TCR beta motif made up of fewer than ten highly homologous amino acid variants. According to the report, matched synovial fluid samples from ankylosing spondylitis patients were significantly enriched for the disease-linked clones.

The data were produced on an Illumina HiSeq 2500. Quantitative 5'-RACE with molecular barcodes was used to prepare TCR beta libraries. Regarding the original processing steps: To identify disease-linked TCR variants, a new computational method was used, one built on a probabilistic model of VDJ rearrangement. Clones were called with MiXCR by TCRdb after fastp trimmed the public reads at Q25, and only in-frame beta chains were retained. For every CDR3 protein sequence, its rows merge into one entry that carries the most common genes and DNA. The V and J calls were determined by TCRdb, not by the authors. The sample includes tens of thousands of distinct CDR3 sequences, with roughly 2.4% observed a single time. The biggest ten clones account for 6% to 8% of the sample. This clonotype was picked up many times. The antigen it recognizes is unknown. No much larger clonotype is one base removed from it; base qualities were not supplied.

Trimming removed 0 bases from V and 4 bases from J, leaving 7 bases between the germline ends. According to the germline V gene, CDR1 reads SGDLS and CDR2 reads YYNGEE. Counted from cysteine to phenylalanine, this CDR3 has 13 amino acids. CDR3 DNA is the only sequence kept; it has 39 bases, read in frame from the first base. The chain employs TRBV9 and TRBJ1-2; the D gene cannot be named for sure. Sequenced input: blood, either unsorted or a sorted T cell fraction (not recorded which). The sequence was collected from a female donor with ankylosing spondylitis or in good health (not recorded which). The CDR3 in this case is CASSVDSSYGYTF. The nucleotide sequence reads as follows: TGTGCCAGCAGCGTAGACAGTTCCTATGGCTACACCTTC.